This TCR beta chain derives from a study of blood T cell repertoires in COVID-19. Background on the study: T cells, B-cell-depleted T cells, or PBMCs provided the cDNA or gDNA that served as material.

TCRdb keeps only in-frame clones here, not all; method: immunoSEQ multiplex PCR. This table has 250,000 to 350,000 clones, over 80% appearing once. Germline lookup yields CDR1 LNHDA and CDR2 SQIVND (reference sequence). With 3 bases clipped from V and 9 bases from J, the junction kept 7 bases outside the gene matches. The CDR3 spans 13 residues. Sequencing was performed on PBMCs or T cells enriched from blood (not recorded which). The sequence derives from a woman aged 18-30 years who had recovered from COVID-19. The rearrangement joins TRBV19 to TRBJ1-1, with 7 bases matching TRBD1. The CDR3 protein is CASSMTQGTQAFF. CDR3 in DNA: TGTGCCAGTAGTATGACACAGGGGACCCAAGCTTTCTTT.